Following are 8 T cell receptor beta chains from one sample sequenced in a study of blood T cell repertoires in COVID-19. Assay used: immunoSEQ multiplex PCR; TCRdb lists only in-frame clones, some missing. Of hundreds of thousands of clones in the sample, about 86% were seen once. Sequenced: peripheral blood. Receptor source: a woman between 55 and 75 years old with COVID-19, enrolled during active disease.

V is TRBV3-1 (or the pseudogene TRBV3-2) and J is TRBJ1-5; D uncertain. This CDR3 is built from 14 residues. Trimming took off 1 base at V and 16 bases at J, with 20 bases between the two ends. Germline V CDR1 and CDR2: LGHDT, YNNKEL (reference sequence). CDR3 sequence reads: CASSQGTHSPIFHF. The CDR3, as DNA: TGTGCCAGCAGCCAAGGTACTCATTCGCCGATTTTCCATTTT.

This chain uses TRBV3-1 (or the pseudogene TRBV3-2) with TRBJ2-7; weak D call: TRBD1 (6 bases). V was clipped by 4 bases and J by 2 bases, with 18 bases between them. The CDR3 covers 16 residues. The germline gives CDR1 LGHDT, CDR2 YNNKEL (reference sequence). The CDR3 region is CASSPSGHPVTYEQYF. CDR3 DNA: TGTGCCAGCAGCCCATCGGGACACCCGGTAACCTACGAGCAGTACTTC.

The chain employs TRBV5-1 and TRBJ1-1; 10 bases map to TRBD1. Germline CDR1 is SGHRS and CDR2 is YFSETQ. V was pared by 4 bases and J by 5 bases, with 8 bases of the junction left unmatched. CDR3 length equals 15 residues. CDR3 sequence reads: CASSKTGGAQTEAFF. The CDR3 DNA reads TGCGCCAGCAGCAAGACAGGGGGCGCGCAGACTGAAGCTTTCTTT.

The chain joins TRBV5-4 to TRBJ2-3; TRBD1 matches at 9 bases. Trimming at V came to 4 bases and at J to 6 bases, leaving 9 bases not matched to a gene. CDR1 is SGHNT and CDR2 is YYREEE in the germline V gene (reference sequence). The CDR3 covers 15 residues. The CDR3 is CASSQADRGGDTQYF. The CDR3, as DNA: TGTGCCAGCAGCCAAGCGGACAGGGGTGGGGATACGCAGTATTTT.

The chain uses TRBV19 and TRBJ1-5; D unclear. There are 19 residues in the CDR3. Trimming pared 0 bases from V and 0 bases from J, leaving 18 bases between. From germline, CDR1 is LNHDA and CDR2 SQIVND (reference sequence). CDR3 sequence: CASSIDPGLDSYSNQPQHF. CDR3 coding DNA: TGTGCCAGTAGTATAGATCCGGGTCTGGATTCTTATAGCAATCAGCCCCAGCATTTT.

A word on this clone: Other nucleotide sequences in the sample specify the same CDR3. The rearrangement joins TRBV5-1 to TRBJ2-7, with D possibly being TRBD2 (6 bases). Germline V gives CDR1 SGHRS, CDR2 YFSETQ. The length of the CDR3 is 14 residues. The V gene lost 2 bases and the J gene lost 0 bases, with 9 bases spanning the gap. The CDR3 loop is CASSFGGLSYEQYF. Here the CDR3 DNA reads TGCGCCAGCAGCTTCGGGGGTCTCTCCTACGAGCAGTACTTC.

The V and J genes are TRBV21-1 and TRBJ1-1. TRBV21-1 is described as a pseudogene. CDR3 length equals 15 residues. The CDR3 DNA sequence: TGTGCCAGCAGCAAAGAGGATGGGAGGAACACTGAAGCTTTCTTT. Translating it yields CASSKEDGRNTEAFF.

This chain links TRBV14 with TRBJ2-7; weak D call: TRBD1 (5 bases). Germline CDR1 reads SGHDN; CDR2 reads FVKESK. V was pared by 5 bases and J by 7 bases, with 18 bases between. This CDR3 is 14 amino acids long. DNA of the CDR3: TGTGCCAGCAGCTCTGACAGTTTGCCGCGGGAGCAGTACTTC. It specifies CASSSDSLPREQYF.